This TCR beta chain was recorded in a study of cytomegalovirus exposure and HLA in healthy donors. Study conclusions and caveats: Accurate prediction of HLA-A and HLA-B alleles (for most subjects) was reportedly achieved from TCR beta sequences.

In germline, CDR1 is SQVTM, CDR2 ANQGSEA. The germline V and J ends were trimmed by 1 base and 3 bases, with 10 bases remaining between them. The CDR3 is 13 residues long. 13 Jbeta primers and 60 Vbeta primers were used for the PCR. Generated by immunoSEQ multiplex PCR, the TCRdb table keeps only in-frame clones and is missing some. Its table lists about 39,000 clones. Details on this clone: Its specificity is unknown.

V usage is TRBV29-1 and J usage is TRBJ2-7, with D possibly being TRBD1 (6 bases). Sequencing input: PBMCs. The sequence was obtained from a male donor in good health and CMV-seronegative. CDR3 DNA sequence: TGCAGCGTTGAAGGAGGGGGTCGCTACGAGCAGTACTTC. Amino acid sequence: CSVEGGGRYEQYF.